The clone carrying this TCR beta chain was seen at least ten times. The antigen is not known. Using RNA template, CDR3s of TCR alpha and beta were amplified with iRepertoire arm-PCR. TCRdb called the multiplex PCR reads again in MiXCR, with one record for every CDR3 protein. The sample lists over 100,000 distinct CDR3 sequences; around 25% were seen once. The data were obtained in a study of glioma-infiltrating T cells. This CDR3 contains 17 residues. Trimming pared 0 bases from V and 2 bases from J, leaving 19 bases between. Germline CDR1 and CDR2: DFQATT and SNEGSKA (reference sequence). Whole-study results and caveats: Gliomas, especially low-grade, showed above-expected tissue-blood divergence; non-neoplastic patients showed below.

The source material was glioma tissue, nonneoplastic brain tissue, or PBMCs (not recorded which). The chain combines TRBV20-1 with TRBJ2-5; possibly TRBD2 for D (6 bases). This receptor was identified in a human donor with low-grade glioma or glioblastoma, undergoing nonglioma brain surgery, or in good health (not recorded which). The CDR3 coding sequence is TGCAGTGCTAGAGATCGGGTAAAGGGACTTGGGCAAGAGACCCAGTACTTC. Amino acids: CSARDRVKGLGQETQYF.